These 5 T cell receptor beta chains were all obtained from the same sample, sequenced in a study of early T cells in non-severe SARS-CoV-2 infection. TCRdb redid the calling of the 5' RACE reads with MiXCR, one entry per CDR3 protein. Among around 31,000 distinct CDR3 sequences, 4.5% to 6.5% were seen once, and the ten largest hold 5% to 7.5%. The source material was whole blood. The receptors shown here come from an adult who was a healthcare worker with PCR-confirmed SARS-CoV-2 infection or an uninfected control (not recorded which).

This clonotype occurred a few times. CDR3 in amino acids: CASSHRRGRVDEQYF. In DNA form, the CDR3 reads TGTGCCAGCAGCCACCGAAGAGGGCGCGTGGACGAGCAGTACTTC. The genes are TRBV14 and TRBJ2-7, with D maybe TRBD2 (5 bases). Germline assignment: CDR1 SGHDN and CDR2 FVKESK. This CDR3 contains 15 residues. V dropped 3 bases and J dropped 5 bases, with 17 bases sitting between them. The full variable domain, in which reference TRBV14 and TRBJ2-7 provide the parts outside the CDR3, is EAGVTQFPSHSVIEKGQTVTLRCDPISGHDNLYWYRRVMGKEIKFLLHFVKESKQDESGMPNNRFLAERTGGTYSTLKVQPAELEDSGVYFCASSHRRGRVDEQYFGPGTRLTVT.

In its sample, this clonotype was seen a few times. A read error is possible here, since a much larger clone lies one base away. This chain's CDR3 is CVSSPRQGGGTDTQYF. CDR3 in DNA: TGCGTCAGCAGCCCGAGACAGGGTGGAGGCACAGATACGCAGTATTTT. J is TRBJ2-3 and V is TRBV5-1; 7 bases line up with TRBD1. Germline V gene data show CDR1 as SGHRS and CDR2 as YFSETQ. The CDR3 is 16 amino acids.

At least ten counts were recorded for this clonotype. The gene calls are TRBV6-6 and TRBJ1-6; no reliable D call. Looked up from germline, CDR1 is MNHNY and CDR2 is SVGAGI (reference sequence). The CDR3 loop spans 16 amino acids. The ends were cut back, 4 bases at V and 6 bases at J, with 16 bases in the middle. The CDR3 bases are TGTGCCAGCAGTTCCCTCGGGGTCCGATCTAATTCACCCCTCCACTTT. The encoded protein is CASSSLGVRSNSPLHF.

The table lists this clonotype with many counts. V and J are TRBV11-2 and TRBJ2-7; a weak D match, TRBD1 (5 bases). This CDR3 spans 18 amino acids. Germline assignment: CDR1 SGHAT and CDR2 FQNNGV. Trimming removed 3 bases from V and 3 bases from J, with 24 bases in between. The CDR3 DNA reads TGTGCCAGCAGCTTTTTCGACAGACCTGAGGCAACCTTCTACGAGCAGTACTTC. Translation: CASSFFDRPEATFYEQYF.

In this sample, this clonotype is medium-sized (0.01 to 0.1%). The chain is built from TRBV7-9 and TRBJ1-5; 9 nucleotides line up with TRBD1. Per the germline V gene, CDR1 is SEHNR and CDR2 is FQNEAQ (reference sequence). The CDR3 length is 14 residues. With 5 bases clipped from V and 7 bases from J, the junction kept 6 bases outside the gene matches. DNA for the CDR3: TGTGCCAGCAGCGAGACAGGGGGTGTCCAGCCCCAGCATTTT. Its translation: CASSETGGVQPQHF.